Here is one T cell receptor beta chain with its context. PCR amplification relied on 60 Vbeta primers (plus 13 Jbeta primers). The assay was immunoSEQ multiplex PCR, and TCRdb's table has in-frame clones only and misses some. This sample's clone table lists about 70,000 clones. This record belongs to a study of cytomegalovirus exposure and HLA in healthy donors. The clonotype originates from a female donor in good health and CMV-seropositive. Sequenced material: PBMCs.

CDR3 in amino acids: CASSTRTSGRRGETQYF. CDR3 sequence (DNA): TGTGCCAGCAGCACGAGGACTAGCGGGAGAAGGGGGGAGACCCAGTACTTC. The chain combines TRBV5-6 with TRBJ2-5; TRBD2 matches at 13 bases. CDR3 size: 17 residues. Germline CDR1 and CDR2: SGHDT and YYEEEE. The ends lost 4 bases at V and 5 bases at J; junction bases unmatched: 11.